This entry concerns a single T cell receptor (beta chain). Enrollees, roughly 18 to 95 years old, lived in around 23 US areas. The data were taken from a study of blood T cell repertoires in COVID-19. Study background: PBMCs, B-cell-depleted T cells, or T cells were the source of the cDNA or gDNA that made up the material.

In the authors' methods: Reference gene primers were amplified, and this amplification served to estimate nucleated cell counts. Assay used: immunoSEQ multiplex PCR; TCRdb lists only in-frame clones, some missing. That table is the source of V, J and clone size, and D and trimming were worked out from the DNA. The table records fewer than 350,000 clones, 88% of them present only once. The J segment lost 5 bases and the V segment lost 2 bases, leaving 7 bases of the junction unmatched. The CDR3 covers 15 residues. Germline V CDR1 and CDR2: SGHRS, YFSETQ. The V call is TRBV5-1, the J call TRBJ2-5; 9 bases align to TRBD2. The source material was PBMCs or T cells enriched from blood (not recorded which). This clonotype originated in a woman aged 25 to 39 who had recovered from COVID-19. The chain's CDR3 is CASSLQREVAETQYF. The DNA of the CDR3 is TGCGCCAGCAGCTTACAGCGGGAGGTGGCGGAGACCCAGTACTTC.